These T cell receptor beta chains were read from a single sample in a study. TCRdb processed the 5' RACE reads anew with MiXCR; each CDR3 protein has one entry. The sample holds around 52,000 distinct CDR3 sequences, 28% seen once. The sequenced material came from tumor-infiltrating memory CD4+ T cells sorted from the breast tumor. These receptors came from a female donor with breast cancer. Both conserved end residues are part of each CDR3. Each record gives: J gene, V gene, D gene, CDR3 protein. A D gene is named only where the DNA matches it firmly.

TRBJ2-5 | TRBV29-1 | - | CSVVYSGPSRGETQYF
TRBJ2-5 | TRBV6-5 | - | CASRVADKETQYF
TRBJ1-4 | TRBV7-9 | - | CASSLSGGTEKLFF
TRBJ2-2 | TRBV4-1 | TRBD2 | CASSPAGGRTGELFF
TRBJ2-7 | TRBV7-7 | - | CASSLSEGGEQYF
TRBJ2-3 | TRBV11-3 | - | CASSHEGYTQYF
TRBJ1-3 | TRBV29-1 | - | CSVENTSSGNTIYF
TRBJ2-7 | TRBV12-3/TRBV12-4 | TRBD2 | CASSAGLAGAYEQYF
TRBJ2-3 | TRBV5-1 | - | CASSSESGAGDTQYF
TRBJ2-1 | TRBV7-6 | - | CASSLDRAGAYNEQFF
TRBJ1-1 | TRBV11-3 | TRBD1 | CASSLDRLWDRETEAFF
TRBJ2-2 | TRBV24-1 | TRBD2 | CATSDPSGRNTGELFF
TRBJ2-7 | TRBV2 | - | CASSASPGTYEQYF
TRBJ1-5 | TRBV6-5 | - | CASSSPRQPQHF
TRBJ2-5 | TRBV7-2 | - | CASSLDRRGTQYF
TRBJ2-3 | TRBV6-5 | - | CASSSNGGKDTQYF
TRBJ1-1 | TRBV6-1 | TRBD1 | CASTTLGTGVTEAFF
TRBJ1-4 | TRBV18 | - | CASSPPGQEKLFF
TRBJ2-5 | TRBV6-1 | - | CASSVGGQGETQYF
TRBJ2-7 | TRBV7-2 | TRBD2 | CASSETSGLTYEQYF
TRBJ1-2 | TRBV4-1 | - | CASSQVAGYGYTF
TRBJ2-2 | TRBV5-1 | TRBD2 | CASSSLTSGRAGELFF
TRBJ2-1 | TRBV9 | - | CASSVGPERSNEQFF
TRBJ1-1 | TRBV10-3 | TRBD1 | CAIRGGQGDNTEAFF
TRBJ1-1 | TRBV6-6 | - | CASAGDTEAFF
TRBJ2-4 | TRBV20-1 | - | CSAVSLTESKNIQYF
TRBJ2-4 | TRBV5-1 | TRBD1 | CASMETGINIQYF
TRBJ2-7 | TRBV4-3 | TRBD2 | CASSQWGGLSSYEQYF
TRBJ2-7 | TRBV28 | TRBD1 | CASSPGTGALEQYF
TRBJ1-4 | TRBV10-3 | - | CAISESGAGEKLFF
TRBJ2-5 | TRBV7-9 | - | CASRPLRFERQETQYF
TRBJ2-3 | TRBV18 | TRBD2 | CASSPEREFDTQYF
TRBJ1-5 | TRBV7-2 | TRBD1 | CASSSTGGTQPQHF
TRBJ1-1 | TRBV5-5 | TRBD1 | CASSHMGQQNTEAFF
TRBJ1-1 | TRBV7-3 | - | CASSQEFNDKAFF
TRBJ2-1 | TRBV4-1 | TRBD2 | CASSQVDMGLAGPNEQFF
TRBJ1-1 | TRBV28 | - | CASGIGDNRRTEAFF
TRBJ1-2 | TRBV7-2 | - | CASSSPTIYGYTF
TRBJ2-3 | TRBV7-9 | - | CASSLASGYTDTQYF
TRBJ2-5 | TRBV5-1 | - | CASSLTHEETQYF
TRBJ2-1 | TRBV24-1 | - | CATSDPGSGQYNEQFF
TRBJ2-1 | TRBV10-3 | TRBD2 | CAIRPRPGGLASNEQFF
TRBJ1-6 | TRBV2 | - | CASTGTSPLHF
TRBJ2-5 | TRBV11-2 | TRBD1 | CASSTRTGQETQYF
TRBJ1-2 | TRBV28 | - | CASKGHYGYTF
TRBJ2-7 | TRBV5-1 | TRBD2 | CASSPIAGNYEQYF
TRBJ2-3 | TRBV5-1 | - | CASSPAPPTDTQYF
TRBJ1-3 | TRBV5-1 | - | CASRPGGKTGNTIYF
TRBJ2-3 | TRBV15 | - | CATSKPGTDTQYF
- | TRBV20-1 | - | CSAPHRAQETQYF
TRBJ2-1 | TRBV5-1 | - | CASSLGDNHNEQFF
TRBJ2-3 | TRBV7-2 | - | CTSSRWSGDTQYF